This T cell receptor beta chain was identified in a study of identical twins (TCRdb year 2016). Describing the broader study: To test whether fetal clonotypes persist, the study used deep sequencing on TCR alpha and beta repertoires from monozygotic twins, unrelated adults of various ages, and cord blood. Replicate twin experiments were performed at different times using different library preparation protocols to rule out contamination.

Measured from the cysteine to the phenylalanine, the CDR3 is 19 residues long. CDR3 DNA is the only sequence kept; it has 57 bases, read in frame from the first base. The germline V and J ends show losses of 2 bases and 4 bases respectively, and no gene match explains 12 bases of the junction. CDR1 and CDR2, per the germline V gene, are MGHRA and YSYEKL. Every donor was a healthy Caucasian. Three pairs of female monozygotic twins, all aged 18 to 29 years, were included in the twin cohort. The RNA used for TCR libraries was isolated from peripheral blood mononuclear cells. Paper-wide results and their limitations: Abundant cord blood beta clonotypes had fewer insertions, young adult naive repertoires showed a similar but weaker trend, and memory repertoires showed no such trend. Compared with coincidental sharing between unrelated individuals, out-of-frame TCR alpha sequences shared between twins had an excess of sequences with low generation probability. In monozygotic twins, recombination models systematically underestimated out-of-frame TCR alpha sharing, but the models matched the sharing seen between unrelated individuals. Invariant T cells such as MAIT and iNKT could partly confound zero-insertion analyses, though diverse VJ usage argued against this for most clonotypes. A weaker excess of twin sharing was found in beta out-of-frame sequences because the signal-to-noise ratio was lowered by fewer shared sequences. Because the same donors could not be followed over many years, the conclusions depended on cross-sectional statistical analysis.

About this clonotype: Its antigen is not yet known. Base qualities are missing; no much larger clone stands one base away.

Receptor libraries were prepared by 5' RACE. Reads for this sample came from an Illumina HiSeq 2000. A universal primer binding site was added through template switching, and the final cDNA carried a unique molecular identifier so that TCR cDNA molecules could be counted accurately. Specific primers in the conserved constant-segment region were used to synthesize first-strand cDNA for TCR alpha and beta chains. Each cDNA library was double barcoded, with a SMART-Mk sample barcode plus Illumina barcodes, to control for contamination. TruSeq adapter sequences, together with Illumina sample barcodes, were added in two successive PCR steps. TCR alpha and beta cDNA libraries were sequenced on the Illumina HiSeq platform with custom primers. Processing in the source paper ran as follows. MiGEC was used to process raw reads and extract unique molecular identifiers, and MiXCR was used to find CDR3 positions. For each individual, recombination models were inferred using an EM algorithm with the repgenHMM and IGoR tools. Shared clonotypes were analyzed with the tcR package in R, and sharing was normalized by the product of cloneset sizes. To study raw recombination free of thymic and clonal selection effects, out-of-frame nonproductive sequences were analyzed. The public sequencing data were trimmed at Q25 with fastp and processed into clonotypes with MiXCR by TCRdb, which kept only in-frame beta chains. CDR3 protein sequences are deduplicated, and each keeps its most common genes and DNA. In this record, the V and J calls reflect TCRdb's handling and not the investigators' own analysis. The sample yields some 600,000 distinct CDR3 sequences; just over 7% were counted once. Jointly, the top ten make up roughly 1.6% of the sample.

Another study also made use of these data, one on yellow fever vaccine responses in identical twins. As noted in the second study: According to the authors, the vaccine-induced T cell response in identical twins seemed to be partly convergent and partly specific to each individual. In identical twins, the study followed T cell clones that responded to the vaccine with precision.

The source of this sequence is a woman in her late teens or twenties in good health. This chain joins TRBV4-1 to TRBJ2-1, with 12 bases aligning to TRBD2. Sequencing was performed on PBMCs. The DNA sequence is given as TGCGCCAGCAGCCAATCCCCGCGGACTAGCGGGGAAAGATACAATGAGCAGTTCTTC. It is translated as CASSQSPRTSGERYNEQFF.